This T cell receptor beta chain was captured by sequencing in a study of T cells after posttransplantation cyclophosphamide. This clone has a count of ten or more. With 2 bases clipped from V and 3 bases from J, the junction kept 3 bases outside the gene matches. Germline-derived CDR1 and CDR2 are SGHTA and FQGNSA. This CDR3 contains 16 residues. Some clones are missing from TCRdb's copy, which holds only in-frame ones; the method was immunoSEQ multiplex PCR. The repertoire yields about 24,000 clones, none seen only once; the top ten contain roughly 6.6%. The sample was PBMCs. The sequence was collected from a woman aged 55-69 years in good health, CMV-negative, and a related stem cell transplant donor. The chain carries TRBV7-2 and TRBJ2-1; 11 bases agree with TRBD1. CDR3 residues: CASSLYGTGGYNEQFF. CDR3 nucleotide sequence: TGTGCCAGCAGCTTATACGGGACAGGGGGCTACAATGAGCAGTTCTTC.